This T cell receptor (beta chain) emerged from a study of blood T cell repertoires in COVID-19. At the level of the study: Donors in the United States, Italy and Spain gave samples during acute or convalescent COVID-19. T cells, B-cell-depleted T cells, or PBMCs provided the cDNA or gDNA that served as material.

Under the authors' procedure: Amplification with reference gene primers provided the estimates of nucleated cell counts. Profiling relied on immunoSEQ multiplex PCR, and the TCRdb table lists in-frame clones only, not all of them. The V and J calls and clone size were taken over from that table, and D and trimming were inferred from the DNA. The repertoire includes about 260,000 clones, about nine tenths of them detected once, and 0.85% to 0.9% sits in the top ten. Germline CDR1 is LGHNA and CDR2 is YNFKEQ. The CDR3 spans 17 residues. Losses at the gene ends were 4 bases for V and 0 bases for J; bases not matched to a gene: 9. Participant-reported clinical history was the basis for cohort assignment.

The sample comprised PBMCs or T cells enriched from blood (not recorded which). The chain combines TRBV4-2 with TRBJ1-3; 7 nucleotides agree with TRBD1. The receptor's source is a man aged 50 to 59 who had been exposed to COVID-19. CDR3 in DNA: TGTGCCAGCAGCCTCGGACAGGCTATTATCTCTGGAAACACCATATATTTT. Its protein product is CASSLGQAIISGNTIYF.